This T cell receptor beta chain is drawn from a study of cytomegalovirus exposure and HLA in healthy donors. Findings and caveats of the study: Previously analyzed data showed that most TCR beta V segments were productive at a frequency of about 87% or about 30%. Across HLA loci, a later analysis found differing TCR association rates, with DRB1 most and HLA-C fewest.

Comments on this clone: Its target is unknown.

13 Jbeta primers and 60 Vbeta primers were used for the PCR. Method: immunoSEQ multiplex PCR; TCRdb's copy keeps in-frame clones and lacks some. The top ten hold about 0.25% of the sample, which has approximately 250,000 clones, about 85% seen once. V was pared by 8 bases and J by 3 bases, with 16 bases between. Germline V CDR1 and CDR2: MRHNA, SNTAGT. The CDR3 covers 14 residues. The clonotype originates from a girl aged 2-15 years in good health and CMV-seronegative. The specimen was PBMCs. The chain recombines TRBV6-4 with TRBJ1-1; no clear D. CDR3 in DNA: TGTGCCAGCCCCAATTATGGGCGATACACTGAAGCTTTCTTT. Translated: CASPNYGRYTEAFF.